This T cell receptor (beta chain) was captured by sequencing in a study of blood T cell repertoires in COVID-19. Study as a whole: Donors in the United States, Italy and Spain gave samples during acute or convalescent COVID-19. Sample material is recorded as cDNA or gDNA derived from T cells, B-cell-depleted T cells, or PBMCs.

In germline, CDR1 is SQVTM, CDR2 ANQGSEA. The CDR3 runs to 14 residues. Trimming stripped 2 bases from V and 5 bases from J, with 15 bases between. Original data processing: Scientists estimated how many nucleated cells there were by amplifying reference gene primers. Data came from immunoSEQ multiplex PCR; TCRdb stores just in-frame clones and leaves some out. V and J calls and clone size are given by that table; D and trimming were obtained from the DNA. The data show about 150,000 clones, 75% to 90% seen once. The source is a human donor in a cohort sampled during active COVID-19. The J gene is TRBJ1-1, the V gene TRBV29-1; no clear D gene. The sample comprised peripheral blood. The CDR3 nucleotides read TGCAGCGTTGAAAAAGTTTATGACGGGACTGAAGCTTTCTTT. It is translated as CSVEKVYDGTEAFF.